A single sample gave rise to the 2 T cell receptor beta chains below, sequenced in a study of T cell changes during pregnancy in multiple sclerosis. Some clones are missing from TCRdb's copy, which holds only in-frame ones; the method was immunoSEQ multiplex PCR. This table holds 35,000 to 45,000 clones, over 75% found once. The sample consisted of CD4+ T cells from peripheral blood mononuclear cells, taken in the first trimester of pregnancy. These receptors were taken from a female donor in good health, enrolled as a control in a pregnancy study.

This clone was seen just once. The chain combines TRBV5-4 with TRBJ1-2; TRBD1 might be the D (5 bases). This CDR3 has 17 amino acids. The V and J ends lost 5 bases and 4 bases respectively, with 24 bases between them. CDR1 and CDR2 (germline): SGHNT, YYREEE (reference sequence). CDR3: CASRGRQPQISSYGYTF. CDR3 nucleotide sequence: TGTGCCAGCAGGGGTAGACAGCCCCAAATCTCAAGCTATGGCTACACCTTC.

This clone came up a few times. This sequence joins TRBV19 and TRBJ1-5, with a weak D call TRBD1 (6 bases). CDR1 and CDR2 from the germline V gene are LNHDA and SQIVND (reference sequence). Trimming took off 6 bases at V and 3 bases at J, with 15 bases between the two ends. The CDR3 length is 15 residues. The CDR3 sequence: CASRTTGWVNQPQHF. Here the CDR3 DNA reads TGTGCCAGTAGAACTACAGGGTGGGTCAATCAGCCCCAGCATTTT.